A selection of T cell receptor beta chains follows, all from one sample in a study of Ad26.COV2.S vaccination and SARS-CoV-2 variants. The method was immunoSEQ multiplex PCR; TCRdb's version includes in-frame clones alone and lacks a portion of them. The sample consists of about 320,000 clones, around 90% of them appearing once. The sequencing used peripheral blood, collected in a trial of Ad26.COV2.S vaccine versus placebo. These receptor sequences come from a person between 18 and 60 years old who received the Ad26.COV2.S COVID-19 vaccine or a placebo. Both conserved end residues are trimmed from each CDR3. Each record gives: V gene, D gene, J gene, CDR3 protein. A D gene is named only where the DNA matches it firmly.

v_gene: TRBV6-5
d_gene: NA
j_gene: TRBJ1-2
CDR3aa: ASRQPKTGKRGYT

v_gene: TRBV11-2
d_gene: TRBD1
j_gene: TRBJ2-3
CDR3aa: ASSLDYLDRIDTQY

v_gene: TRBV5-1
d_gene: TRBD2
j_gene: TRBJ2-2
CDR3aa: ASSPGLAGGGNTGELF

v_gene: TRBV11-2
d_gene: TRBD1
j_gene: TRBJ1-2
CDR3aa: ASSYGQGLWGYT

v_gene: TRBV6-6
d_gene: NA
j_gene: TRBJ1-1
CDR3aa: ASSPDPVGNTEAF

v_gene: TRBV5-1
d_gene: NA
j_gene: TRBJ2-3
CDR3aa: ASSLTSSPAPGDTQY

v_gene: TRBV6-2/TRBV6-3
d_gene: TRBD2
j_gene: TRBJ2-7
CDR3aa: ASSYSMEGPGGVYEQY

v_gene: TRBV6-1
d_gene: NA
j_gene: TRBJ2-6
CDR3aa: ASSEMVSGANVLT

v_gene: TRBV19
d_gene: TRBD1
j_gene: TRBJ1-4
CDR3aa: ASSMTTGTGRKLF

v_gene: TRBV29-1
d_gene: NA
j_gene: TRBJ2-2
CDR3aa: SVECPGSLNTGELF

v_gene: TRBV27
d_gene: NA
j_gene: TRBJ1-2
CDR3aa: ASGILISGYT

v_gene: TRBV6-5
d_gene: TRBD1
j_gene: TRBJ2-3
CDR3aa: ASSSGTGGTDTQY

v_gene: TRBV28
d_gene: NA
j_gene: TRBJ2-7
CDR3aa: ASSTPWGYEQY

v_gene: TRBV4-1
d_gene: TRBD1
j_gene: TRBJ1-6
CDR3aa: ASSQATGDLLSPLH

v_gene: TRBV24-1
d_gene: TRBD1
j_gene: TRBJ1-1
CDR3aa: ATRTDNYRGRPNTEAF

v_gene: TRBV7-9
d_gene: NA
j_gene: TRBJ1-2
CDR3aa: ASSLGVGAGST

v_gene: TRBV19
d_gene: TRBD1
j_gene: TRBJ1-1
CDR3aa: ASSSGTGVNTEAF

v_gene: TRBV7-2
d_gene: TRBD2
j_gene: TRBJ2-7
CDR3aa: ASSPGLAGFEQY

v_gene: TRBV9
d_gene: NA
j_gene: TRBJ2-1
CDR3aa: ASSVRAERVNEQF

v_gene: TRBV5-1
d_gene: TRBD2
j_gene: TRBJ2-5
CDR3aa: ASSPGVLAGLQETQY

v_gene: TRBV6-5
d_gene: NA
j_gene: TRBJ1-1
CDR3aa: ASSLSVGREAF

v_gene: TRBV6-1
d_gene: NA
j_gene: TRBJ1-5
CDR3aa: ASSEAEWEGNQPQH

v_gene: TRBV27
d_gene: TRBD1
j_gene: TRBJ2-7
CDR3aa: ASSLVGQGFYEQY

v_gene: TRBV10-1
d_gene: NA
j_gene: TRBJ1-1
CDR3aa: ASSESKTGVNTEAF

v_gene: TRBV4-1
d_gene: NA
j_gene: TRBJ1-1
CDR3aa: ASSVKEGLEAF

v_gene: TRBV6-2/TRBV6-3
d_gene: NA
j_gene: TRBJ2-7
CDR3aa: ASSPDPYEQY

v_gene: TRBV5-4
d_gene: NA
j_gene: TRBJ1-2
CDR3aa: ASSTGTHNLGILNYGYT

v_gene: TRBV28
d_gene: NA
j_gene: TRBJ2-2
CDR3aa: ASSLSAHPGELF

v_gene: TRBV5-1
d_gene: TRBD1
j_gene: TRBJ2-6
CDR3aa: ASSLTQGGLNVLT

v_gene: TRBV7-9
d_gene: TRBD1
j_gene: TRBJ2-2
CDR3aa: ASSFALTGTGELF

v_gene: TRBV3-1/TRBV3-2
d_gene: TRBD2
j_gene: TRBJ2-1
CDR3aa: ASSPKRGGGVEQF

v_gene: TRBV5-8
d_gene: NA
j_gene: TRBJ1-5
CDR3aa: ASSLPRGSQPQH

v_gene: TRBV19
d_gene: TRBD2
j_gene: TRBJ2-1
CDR3aa: ASSMGLAGGPLNEQF

v_gene: TRBV30
d_gene: TRBD1
j_gene: TRBJ1-6
CDR3aa: AWSGQGNSPLH

v_gene: TRBV13
d_gene: NA
j_gene: TRBJ1-2
CDR3aa: ASSRKGDDGYT

v_gene: TRBV5-5
d_gene: NA
j_gene: TRBJ2-1
CDR3aa: ASSLEWMGEQF

v_gene: TRBV18
d_gene: NA
j_gene: TRBJ1-1
CDR3aa: ASSPQGNTEAF

v_gene: TRBV3-1/TRBV3-2
d_gene: TRBD2
j_gene: TRBJ2-7
CDR3aa: ASSQSGGAREQY

v_gene: TRBV6-5
d_gene: TRBD1
j_gene: TRBJ2-7
CDR3aa: ASGQAKMDDEQY

v_gene: TRBV9
d_gene: NA
j_gene: TRBJ2-1
CDR3aa: ASSSDRNNEQF

v_gene: TRBV19
d_gene: NA
j_gene: TRBJ1-1
CDR3aa: ASSIGQLNTEAF

v_gene: TRBV6-4
d_gene: NA
j_gene: TRBJ2-2
CDR3aa: ASSAGVGAGTGELF

v_gene: TRBV19
d_gene: TRBD1
j_gene: TRBJ2-3
CDR3aa: ASSPWTGAIEDTQY